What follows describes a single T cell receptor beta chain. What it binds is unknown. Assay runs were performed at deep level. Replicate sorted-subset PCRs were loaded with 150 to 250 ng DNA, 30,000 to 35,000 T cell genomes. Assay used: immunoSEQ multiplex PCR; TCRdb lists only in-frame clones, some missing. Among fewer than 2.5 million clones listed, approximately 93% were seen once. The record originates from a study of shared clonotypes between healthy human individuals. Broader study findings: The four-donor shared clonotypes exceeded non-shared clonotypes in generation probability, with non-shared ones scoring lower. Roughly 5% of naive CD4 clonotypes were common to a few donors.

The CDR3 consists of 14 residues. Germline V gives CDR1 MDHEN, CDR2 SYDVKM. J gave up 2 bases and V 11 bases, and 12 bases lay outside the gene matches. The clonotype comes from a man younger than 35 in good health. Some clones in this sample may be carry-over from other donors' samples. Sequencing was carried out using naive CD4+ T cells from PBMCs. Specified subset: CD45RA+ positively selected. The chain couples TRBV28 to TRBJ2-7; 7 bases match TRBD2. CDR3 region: CASQGSSGAYEQYF. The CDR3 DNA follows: TGTGCCTCCCAAGGTTCTAGCGGAGCCTACGAGCAGTACTTC.